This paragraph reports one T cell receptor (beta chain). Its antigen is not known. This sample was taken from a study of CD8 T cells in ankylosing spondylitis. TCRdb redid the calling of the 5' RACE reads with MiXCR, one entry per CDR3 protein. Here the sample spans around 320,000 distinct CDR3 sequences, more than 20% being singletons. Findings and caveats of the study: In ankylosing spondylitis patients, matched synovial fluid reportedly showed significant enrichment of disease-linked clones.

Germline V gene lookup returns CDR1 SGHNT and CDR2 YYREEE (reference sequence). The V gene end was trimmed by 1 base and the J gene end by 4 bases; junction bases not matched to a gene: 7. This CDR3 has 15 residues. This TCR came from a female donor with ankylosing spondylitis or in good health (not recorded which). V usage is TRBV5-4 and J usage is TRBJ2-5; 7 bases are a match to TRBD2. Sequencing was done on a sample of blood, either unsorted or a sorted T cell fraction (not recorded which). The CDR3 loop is CASSLSGTKIETQYF. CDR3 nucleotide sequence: TGTGCCAGCAGCTTGTCCGGGACTAAGATAGAGACCCAGTACTTC.